Listed below are T cell receptor beta chains from one sample, sequenced in a study of T-cell reconstitution after alpha-beta-depleted transplantation in children. In TCRdb, the PCR reads were re-called with MiXCR into one record per CDR3 protein. The repertoire has about 420,000 distinct CDR3 sequences, roughly 15% of them found once; the top ten carry roughly 27%. The sample in question was PBMCs, mostly from graft donor cells, obtained 360 days after TCRalphabeta/CD19-depleted stem cell transplant. These receptors all stem from a boy younger than two who had a stem cell transplant for Wiskott-Aldrich syndrome, so the T cells may come from the graft donor. Each CDR3 is given with its conserved first and last residue. The order of the fields is J gene, V gene, D gene, clone size, CDR3 protein, CDR3 DNA. A D gene is named only where the DNA matches it firmly. Rows may omit the clone size; those that give it use once, few, many or a size class.

j_call: TRBJ2-3; v_call: TRBV5-1; d_call: TRBD2; clone_size: few; cdr3_aa: CASSFGSSGLLTDTQYF; cdr3_nt: TGCGCCAGCAGCTTCGGGTCTAGCGGTCTACTCACAGATACGCAGTATTTT
j_call: TRBJ2-7; v_call: TRBV5-5; d_call: -; clone_size: -; cdr3_aa: CASSRTALSYEQYF; cdr3_nt: TGTGCCAGCAGCCGGACAGCGCTCTCCTACGAGCAGTACTTC
j_call: TRBJ2-1; v_call: TRBV4-1; d_call: -; clone_size: -; cdr3_aa: CASSQVSVLANEQFF; cdr3_nt: TGCGCCAGCAGCCAAGTTTCTGTTCTGGCCAATGAGCAGTTCTTC
j_call: TRBJ2-7; v_call: TRBV2; d_call: -; clone_size: -; cdr3_aa: CASSERRGEQYF; cdr3_nt: TGTGCCAGCAGTGAACGCAGGGGCGAGCAGTACTTC
j_call: TRBJ1-1; v_call: TRBV29-1; d_call: -; clone_size: -; cdr3_aa: CSAIRTDTEAFF; cdr3_nt: TGCAGCGCAATCAGGACAGACACTGAAGCTTTCTTT
j_call: TRBJ2-7; v_call: TRBV7-9; d_call: TRBD1; clone_size: -; cdr3_aa: CASSFKGAYYEQYF; cdr3_nt: TGTGCCAGCAGCTTTAAGGGGGCCTACTACGAGCAGTACTTC
j_call: TRBJ2-1; v_call: TRBV10-1; d_call: -; clone_size: once; cdr3_aa: CASSESGTPLGSNEQFF; cdr3_nt: TGCGCCAGCAGTGAGTCAGGGACTCCCCTTGGAAGCAATGAGCAGTTCTTC
j_call: TRBJ2-2; v_call: TRBV5-1; d_call: TRBD2; clone_size: few; cdr3_aa: CASSHGLAGVSGELFF; cdr3_nt: TGCGCCAGCAGCCACGGACTAGCGGGAGTGTCCGGGGAGCTGTTTTTT
j_call: TRBJ2-7; v_call: TRBV20-1; d_call: -; clone_size: few; cdr3_aa: CSASTGFSYEQYF; cdr3_nt: TGCAGTGCTAGTACAGGGTTCTCCTACGAGCAGTACTTC
j_call: TRBJ1-5; v_call: TRBV28; d_call: -; clone_size: -; cdr3_aa: CASSQQLRFEAQHF; cdr3_nt: TGTGCCAGCAGCCAACAGCTTAGGTTCGAGGCCCAGCATTTT
j_call: TRBJ2-7; v_call: TRBV21-1; d_call: -; clone_size: -; cdr3_aa: CASSKPQGAPYEQYF; cdr3_nt: TGTGCCAGCAGCAAACCCCAGGGGGCCCCCTACGAGCAGTACTTC
j_call: TRBJ2-2; v_call: TRBV30; d_call: TRBD2; clone_size: -; cdr3_aa: CAWALAGVYTGELFF; cdr3_nt: TGTGCCTGGGCACTAGCGGGAGTGTACACCGGGGAGCTGTTTTTT